The 10 T cell receptor beta chains in this list originate from one sample, sequenced in a study of T cell repertoires in aging, cancer and after chemotherapy. The template was genomic DNA from peripheral blood, not RNA. Rearranged V-D-J TRB sequences were amplified with a mixed TRB-A/B primer pool. A single record per CDR3 protein comes from TCRdb applying MiXCR to the multiplex PCR reads. The sample has approximately 2,300 distinct CDR3 sequences, roughly 31% seen once. The sequencing sample was made of blood. These receptors came from a human donor with a solid tumor.

Of note for this clonotype: This may stem from a read error, because a much larger clone lies one nucleotide away. The V call is TRBV6-5, the J call TRBJ2-7, with a tentative D call TRBD2 (6 bases). Germline V gene sequence: CDR1 MNHEY, CDR2 SVGAGI. This CDR3 has 14 residues. The CDR3 is CASRKTSSSYKQYF. DNA for the CDR3: TGTGCCAGCAGAAAAACTAGCAGCTCCTACAAGCAGTACTTC.

This clonotype was detected only a few times. The rearrangement uses TRBV27 and TRBJ2-3; 7 bases are a match to TRBD2. J was trimmed by 8 bases and V by 1 base; bases with no gene match: 6. The CDR3 is 14 amino acids. Germline lookup yields CDR1 MNHEY and CDR2 SMNVEV (reference sequence). The CDR3 nucleotides read TGTGCCAGCAGTTTATGGCAGGGCGGGGGTACGCAGTATTTT. Encoded protein: CASSLWQGGGTQYF.

The J gene is TRBJ1-5, the V gene TRBV6-1; no firm D call. The CDR3 is made up of 15 amino acids. CDR1 is MNHNS and CDR2 is SASEGT in the germline V gene. With 5 bases removed from V and 6 bases from J, the gap between germline ends came to 17 bases. DNA for the CDR3: TGTGCCAGCAGTCAAGACACAAAGGGCAGTCAGCCCCAGCATTTT. Translated, it gives CASSQDTKGSQPQHF.

In this sample, this clonotype turned up a few times. This chain connects TRBV7-9 to TRBJ2-5; the D gene is possibly TRBD2 (6 bases). Germline V gene sequence: CDR1 SEHNR, CDR2 FQNEAQ (reference sequence). The CDR3 extends over 13 amino acids. V was pared by 6 bases and J by 5 bases, with 13 bases between. The CDR3 DNA reads TGTGCCAGCAGGCGGGGCGCCGGGGAGACCCAGTACTTC. Protein: CASRRGAGETQYF.

Comments on this clonotype: A much larger clone differs from this one at a single base, so this may be a read error. The chain links TRBV15 to TRBJ2-1, with D possibly matching TRBD2 (5 bases). The ends were cut back, 0 bases at V and 15 bases at J, with 24 bases in the middle. This CDR3 is built from 16 residues. Germline V lookup: CDR1 LNHNV, CDR2 YYDKDF (reference sequence). The CDR3 DNA follows: TGTGCCACCAGCAGAGATCTAAGAGAGGGTACTTCTCGGCTGTTCTTC. Protein product: CATSRDLREGTSRLFF.

To note about this clonotype: This may stem from a read error, because a much larger clone lies one nucleotide away. Given the absence of the conserved phenylalanine or tryptophan at the CDR3 end, a read error is likely. The chain couples TRBV6-5 to TRBJ2-7; D not certain. The CDR3 contains 12 residues. Germline V CDR1 and CDR2: MNHEY, SVGAGI. V was pared by 5 bases and J by 7 bases, with 12 bases between. CDR3 sequence reads: CASSDPLREQYA. For the CDR3, the DNA is TGTGCCAGCAGTGACCCCCTCAGGGAGCAGTACGCC.

The V and J genes are TRBV19 and TRBJ2-2; D not resolved. The germline V gene encodes CDR1 LNHDA and CDR2 SQIVND (reference sequence). CDR3 size: 13 residues. V was clipped by 5 bases and J by 0 bases, with 4 bases between them. CDR3 loop: CASSYPNTGELFF. The CDR3, as DNA: TGTGCCAGTAGTTATCCGAACACCGGGGAGCTGTTTTTT.

Only one count was recorded for this clonotype. A much bigger clone sits one base away, suggesting this may be a read error. The gene calls are TRBV12-3 or TRBV12-4 and TRBJ1-2; 7 bases are a match to TRBD1. V shed 9 bases, J shed 4 bases, and the junction held 17 bases outside the gene matches. This CDR3 is built from 16 residues. The CDR3 bases are TGTGCCAGGAGTGAAGCCCCCGGGACAGCAGGCTATGGCTACACCTTC. Its translation is CARSEAPGTAGYGYTF.

J is TRBJ2-7 and V is TRBV6-5, with 9 bases lining up with TRBD2. The CDR3 totals 16 residues. V lost 5 bases to trimming and J lost 3 bases; unmatched junction nucleotides: 11. Germline loops: CDR1 MNHEY, CDR2 SVGAGI. This chain's CDR3 is CASSAVAGVIVYEQYV. The CDR3, as DNA: TGTGCCAGCAGTGCGGTAGCGGGAGTTATAGTCTACGAGCAGTACGTC.

The V and J genes are TRBV5-5 and TRBJ2-1; D may be TRBD1 or TRBD2 (5 bases each). The V end lost 6 bases, the J end lost 5 bases, and 18 bases lay between the germline ends. There are 15 residues in the CDR3. In germline, CDR1 is SGHKS, CDR2 YYEKEE (reference sequence). The CDR3 spells CASTYRGAGNNEQFF. Here the CDR3 DNA reads TGTGCCAGCACCTATCGGGGCGCTGGTAACAATGAGCAGTTCTTC.